What follows are 9 T cell receptor beta chains derived from one specimen sequenced in a study of blood T cells in healthy people across ages. Using a J-beta primer mix together with a sample-barcoded 5' primer, a second PCR was run for roughly 6 to 11 cycles. TCRdb recomputed calls from the 5' RACE reads with MiXCR, one row per CDR3 protein. The sample holds about 560,000 distinct CDR3 sequences, around a quarter seen once. In addition, the sample was reused for a study of T cells of mothers and their children.

Sequenced sample: blood. The receptors shown here come from a boy under 10 years old in good health.

The V call is TRBV5-1, the J call TRBJ1-1; D remains unclear. The CDR3 is 15 amino acids. Trimming took off 4 bases at V and 0 bases at J, with 13 bases between the two ends. The V gene's germline CDR1 is SGHRS and CDR2 YFSETQ. The CDR3 bases are TGCGCCAGCAGCGATGGAACGGTAATGAACACTGAAGCTTTCTTT. Encoded protein: CASSDGTVMNTEAFF.

This clonotype was seen only a few times. This chain uses TRBV12-3 or TRBV12-4 with TRBJ2-2, with 7 bases identical to TRBD1. The CDR3 has 16 residues. J lost 2 bases, V lost 1 base, and 4 bases had no gene match. The CDR3 region is CASSLGGGVNTGELFF. In DNA form, the CDR3 reads TGTGCCAGCAGTTTAGGAGGGGGCGTAAACACCGGGGAGCTGTTTTTT.

The V gene is TRBV9, the J gene TRBJ1-2; 8 nucleotides agree with TRBD1. Germline trimming cut 4 bases from V and 7 bases from J; bases unmatched to any gene: 9. The CDR3 length is 14 residues. CDR1 and CDR2 (germline): SGDLS, YYNGEE. The CDR3 DNA is TGTGCCAGCAGCCAAAGAGACAGGGGTATTGGCTACACCTTC. Its protein is CASSQRDRGIGYTF.

The CDR3 protein is CASGDYQETQYF. CDR3 nucleotide sequence: TGTGCCAGCGGGGACTACCAAGAGACCCAGTACTTC. The chain combines TRBV27 with TRBJ2-5; maybe TRBD2 (6 bases). CDR3 length: 12 residues. CDR1 is MNHEY, CDR2 SMNVEV, per germline (reference sequence). V lost 8 bases to trimming and J lost 0 bases, with 7 bases between them.

This clonotype was counted only a few times. The genes are TRBV14 and TRBJ1-2; 8 bases fit TRBD1. V was clipped by 0 bases and J by 4 bases; unmatched bases: 7. The germline V gene encodes CDR1 SGHDN and CDR2 FVKESK. The CDR3 consists of 16 residues. This CDR3 is CASSQDRDRPIYGYTF. In nucleotides, the CDR3 is TGTGCCAGCAGCCAAGATAGGGACAGGCCTATCTATGGCTACACCTTC.

This clonotype was seen more than once but under ten times. A read error is possible here, since a much larger clone lies one base away. The chain recombines TRBV10-3 with TRBJ2-5, with no clear D. Trimming removed 0 bases from V and 1 base from J, with 3 bases in between. Germline assignment: CDR1 ENHRY and CDR2 SYGVKD. CDR3 size: 13 residues. The CDR3 protein is CAISESSQETQYF. The CDR3 DNA sequence: TGTGCCATCAGTGAGTCCAGCCAAGAGACCCAGTACTTC.

This clonotype was seen only a few times. The rearrangement links TRBV20-1 to TRBJ2-6; 7 bases line up with TRBD1. V dropped 4 bases and J dropped 2; count of bases not matched to a gene: 5. The CDR3 length is 15 residues. Germline-derived CDR1 and CDR2 are DFQATT and SNEGSKA (reference sequence). CDR3 nucleotide sequence: TGCAGTGCTAAGGATACAGGGGCTGGGGCCAACGTCCTGACTTTC. Translation: CSAKDTGAGANVLTF.

This clonotype appeared a few times. The chain uses TRBV9 and TRBJ2-7, with D tentatively TRBD1 or TRBD2 (5 bases each). The CDR3 covers 17 residues. Germline assignment: CDR1 SGDLS and CDR2 YYNGEE. Trimming removed 4 bases at V and 3 bases at J, with 23 bases between. CDR3 loop: CASSPLSKYRRVYEQYF. Here the CDR3 DNA reads TGTGCCAGCAGCCCCTTGAGCAAATACAGGCGGGTCTACGAGCAGTACTTC.

The chain employs TRBV7-2 and TRBJ2-4; D is possibly TRBD1 (5 bases). Germline CDR1 is SGHTA and CDR2 is FQGNSA. The CDR3 contains 14 residues. Deletions cut 5 bases from V and 15 bases from J, with 23 bases between. The CDR3 is CASSPLGWGRAPYF. In DNA, the CDR3 is TGTGCCAGCAGCCCCTTAGGGTGGGGCAGGGCTCCGTACTTC.